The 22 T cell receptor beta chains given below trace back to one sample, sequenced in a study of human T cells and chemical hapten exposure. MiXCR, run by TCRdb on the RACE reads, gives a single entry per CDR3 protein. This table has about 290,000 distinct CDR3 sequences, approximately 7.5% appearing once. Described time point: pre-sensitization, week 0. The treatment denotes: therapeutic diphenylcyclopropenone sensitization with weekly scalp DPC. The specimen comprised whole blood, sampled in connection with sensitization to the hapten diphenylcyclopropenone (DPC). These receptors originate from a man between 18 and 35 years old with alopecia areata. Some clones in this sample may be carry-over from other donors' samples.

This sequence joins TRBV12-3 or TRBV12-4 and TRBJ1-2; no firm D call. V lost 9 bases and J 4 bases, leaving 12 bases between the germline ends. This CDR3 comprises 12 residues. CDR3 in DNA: TGTGCCAGTGCTGCCGGGGTCTATGGCTACACCTTC. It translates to CASAAGVYGYTF.

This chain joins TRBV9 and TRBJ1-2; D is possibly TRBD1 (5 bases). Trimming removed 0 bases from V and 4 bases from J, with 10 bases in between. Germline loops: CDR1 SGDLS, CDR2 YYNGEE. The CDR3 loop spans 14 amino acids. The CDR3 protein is CASSVASQGYGYTF. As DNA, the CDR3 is TGTGCCAGCAGCGTAGCCAGCCAGGGCTATGGCTACACCTTC.

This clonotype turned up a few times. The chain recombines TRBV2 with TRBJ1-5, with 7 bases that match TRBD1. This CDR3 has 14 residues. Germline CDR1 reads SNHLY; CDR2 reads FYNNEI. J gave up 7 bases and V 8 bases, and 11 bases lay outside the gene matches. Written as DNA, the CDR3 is TGTGCCAGCGTGACGGACAGGCCCGGCCAGCCCCAGCATTTT. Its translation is CASVTDRPGQPQHF.

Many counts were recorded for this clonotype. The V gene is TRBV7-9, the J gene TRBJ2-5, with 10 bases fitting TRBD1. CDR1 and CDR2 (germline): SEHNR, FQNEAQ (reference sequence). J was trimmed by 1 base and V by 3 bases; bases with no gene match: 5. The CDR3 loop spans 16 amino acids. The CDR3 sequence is CASSFPDRGPQETQYF. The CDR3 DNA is TGTGCCAGCAGCTTCCCAGACAGGGGGCCCCAAGAGACCCAGTACTTC.

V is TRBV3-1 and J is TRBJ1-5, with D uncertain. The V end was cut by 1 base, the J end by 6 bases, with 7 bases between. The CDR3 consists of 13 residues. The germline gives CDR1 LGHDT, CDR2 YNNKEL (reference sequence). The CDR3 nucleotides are TGTGCCAGCAGCCAAGGGGCAGGTCAGCCCCAGCATTTT. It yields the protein CASSQGAGQPQHF.

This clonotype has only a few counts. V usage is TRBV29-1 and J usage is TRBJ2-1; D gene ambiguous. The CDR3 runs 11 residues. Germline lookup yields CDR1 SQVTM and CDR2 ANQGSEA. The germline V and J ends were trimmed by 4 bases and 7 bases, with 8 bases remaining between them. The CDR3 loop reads CSVGGWNEQFF. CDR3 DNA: TGCAGCGTTGGAGGTTGGAATGAGCAGTTCTTC.

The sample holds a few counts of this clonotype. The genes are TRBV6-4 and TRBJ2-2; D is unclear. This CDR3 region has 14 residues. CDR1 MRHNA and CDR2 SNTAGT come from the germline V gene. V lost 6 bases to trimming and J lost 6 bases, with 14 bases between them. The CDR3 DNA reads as TGTGCCAGCAGCGAAGGAAGGTCTTCCGGGGAGCTGTTTTTT. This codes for CASSEGRSSGELFF.

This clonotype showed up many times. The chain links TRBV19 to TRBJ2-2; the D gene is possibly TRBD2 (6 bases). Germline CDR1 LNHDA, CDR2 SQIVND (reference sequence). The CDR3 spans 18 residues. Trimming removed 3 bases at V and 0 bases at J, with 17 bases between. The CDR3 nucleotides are TGTGCCAGTAGTATCCCTCCGGGAGTGTTCGCGAACACCGGGGAGCTGTTTTTT. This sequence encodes CASSIPPGVFANTGELFF.

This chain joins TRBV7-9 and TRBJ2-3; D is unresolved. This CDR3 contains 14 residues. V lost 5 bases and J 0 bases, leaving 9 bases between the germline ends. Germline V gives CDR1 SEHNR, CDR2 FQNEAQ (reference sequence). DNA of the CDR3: TGTGCCAGCAGCCCGAGACGGAGCACAGATACGCAGTATTTT. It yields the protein CASSPRRSTDTQYF.

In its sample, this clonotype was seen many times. Here the CDR3 reads CASSLSPGANVLTF. CDR3 sequence (DNA): TGTGCCAGCAGTTTATCACCTGGGGCCAACGTCCTGACTTTC. The gene calls are TRBV7-8 and TRBJ2-6; D gene uncertain. Germline-derived CDR1 and CDR2 are SGHVS and FQNEAQ. V was trimmed by 6 bases and J by 2 bases, leaving 8 bases between them. The CDR3 covers 14 residues.

The CDR3 DNA follows: TGCAGCGTTGAAGATGACGAAGGGTACCTCGGGGAGCTGTTTTTT. It is translated as CSVEDDEGYLGELFF. V is TRBV29-1 and J is TRBJ2-2; D unclear. CDR1 and CDR2 (germline): SQVTM, ANQGSEA. CDR3 length: 15 residues. V lost 0 bases, J lost 7 bases, and 15 bases lay in between.

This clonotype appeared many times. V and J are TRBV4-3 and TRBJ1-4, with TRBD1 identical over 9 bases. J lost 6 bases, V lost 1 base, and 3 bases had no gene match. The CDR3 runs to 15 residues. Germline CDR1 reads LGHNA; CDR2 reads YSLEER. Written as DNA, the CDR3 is TGCGCCAGCAGCCAAGGGGACAGGGATTATGAAAAACTGTTTTTT. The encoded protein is CASSQGDRDYEKLFF.

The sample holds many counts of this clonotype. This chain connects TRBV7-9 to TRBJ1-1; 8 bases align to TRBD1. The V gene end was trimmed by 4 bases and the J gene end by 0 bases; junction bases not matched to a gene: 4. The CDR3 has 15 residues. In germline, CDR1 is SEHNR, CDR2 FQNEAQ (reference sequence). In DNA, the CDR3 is TGTGCCAGCAGCTCTCAGACAGGGGTGAACACTGAAGCTTTCTTT. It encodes CASSSQTGVNTEAFF.

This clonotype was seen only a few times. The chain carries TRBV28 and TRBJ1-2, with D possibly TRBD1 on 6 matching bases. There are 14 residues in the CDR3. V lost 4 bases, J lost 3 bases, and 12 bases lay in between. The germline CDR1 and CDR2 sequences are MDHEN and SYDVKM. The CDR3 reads CASSYRVEHYGYTF. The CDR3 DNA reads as TGTGCCAGCAGTTACAGGGTTGAACACTATGGCTACACCTTC.

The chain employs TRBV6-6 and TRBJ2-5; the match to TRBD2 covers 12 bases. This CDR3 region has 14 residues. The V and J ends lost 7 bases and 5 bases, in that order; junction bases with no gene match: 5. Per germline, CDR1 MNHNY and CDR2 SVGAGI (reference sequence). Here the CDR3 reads CASTELAGGETQYF. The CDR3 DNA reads TGTGCCAGCACCGAACTAGCGGGGGGTGAGACCCAGTACTTC.

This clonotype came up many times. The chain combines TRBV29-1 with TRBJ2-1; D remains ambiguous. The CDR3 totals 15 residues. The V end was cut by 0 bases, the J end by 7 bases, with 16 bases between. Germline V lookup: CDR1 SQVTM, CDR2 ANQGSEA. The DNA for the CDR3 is TGCAGCGTTGAAGATCGTCCCAGCTTTTCGAATGAGCAGTTCTTC. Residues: CSVEDRPSFSNEQFF.

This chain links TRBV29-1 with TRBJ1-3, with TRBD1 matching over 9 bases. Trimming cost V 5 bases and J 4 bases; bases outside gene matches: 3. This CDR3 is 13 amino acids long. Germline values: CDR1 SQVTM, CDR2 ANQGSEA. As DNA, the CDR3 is TGCAGCGTTCCAGGACAGGGGGGAAACACCATATATTTT. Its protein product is CSVPGQGGNTIYF. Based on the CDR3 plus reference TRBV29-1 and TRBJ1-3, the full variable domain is SAVISQKPSRDICQRGTSLTIQCQVDSQVTMMFWYRQQPGQSLTLIATANQGSEATYESGFVIDKFPISRPNLTFSTLTVSNMSPEDSSIYLCSVPGQGGNTIYFGEGSWLTVV.

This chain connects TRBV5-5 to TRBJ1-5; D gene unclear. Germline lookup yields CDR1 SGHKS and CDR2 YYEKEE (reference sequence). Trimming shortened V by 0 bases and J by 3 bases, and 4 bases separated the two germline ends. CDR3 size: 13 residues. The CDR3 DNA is TGTGCCAGCAGCTTGGTTGCCAATCAGCCCCAGCATTTT. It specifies CASSLVANQPQHF.

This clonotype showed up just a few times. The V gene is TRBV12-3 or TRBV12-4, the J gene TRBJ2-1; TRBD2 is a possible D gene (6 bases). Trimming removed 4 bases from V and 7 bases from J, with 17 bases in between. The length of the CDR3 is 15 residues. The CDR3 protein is CASSSRDSGRNEQFF. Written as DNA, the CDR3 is TGTGCCAGCAGTTCCCGGGACTCGGGAAGGAATGAGCAGTTCTTC.

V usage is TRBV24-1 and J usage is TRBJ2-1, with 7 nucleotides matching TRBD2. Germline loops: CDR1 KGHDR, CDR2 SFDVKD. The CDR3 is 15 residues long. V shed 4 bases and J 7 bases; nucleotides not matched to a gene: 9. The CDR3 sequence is CATSDILGGDNEQFF. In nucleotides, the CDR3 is TGTGCCACCAGTGACATTTTGGGGGGGGATAATGAGCAGTTCTTC.

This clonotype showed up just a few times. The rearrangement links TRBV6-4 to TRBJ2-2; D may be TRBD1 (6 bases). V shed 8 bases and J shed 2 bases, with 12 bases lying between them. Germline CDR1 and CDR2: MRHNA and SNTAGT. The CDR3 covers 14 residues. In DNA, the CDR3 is TGTGCCAGCGCCCTGGACAGAAACACCGGGGAGCTGTTTTTT. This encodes CASALDRNTGELFF.

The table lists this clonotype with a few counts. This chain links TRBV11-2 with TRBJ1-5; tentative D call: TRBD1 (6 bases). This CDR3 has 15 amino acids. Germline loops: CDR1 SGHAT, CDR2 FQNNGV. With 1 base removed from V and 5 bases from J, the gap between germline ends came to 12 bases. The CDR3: CASSLVGGRDQPQHF. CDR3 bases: TGTGCCAGCAGCTTAGTAGGGGGTAGGGATCAGCCCCAGCATTTT.